The 8 T cell receptor beta chains in this list originate from one sample, sequenced in a study of blood T cell repertoires in COVID-19. Sequencing was performed with immunoSEQ multiplex PCR; in TCRdb, only in-frame clones are kept and a portion is missing. Of about 64,000 clones in the sample, about 80% were seen once. Sequencing was performed on peripheral blood. The receptors shown here come from a man aged 55-75 years with COVID-19, enrolled during active disease.

V is TRBV2 and J is TRBJ2-7; 7 bases line up with TRBD1. This CDR3 spans 13 amino acids. Germline V gene lookup returns CDR1 SNHLY and CDR2 FYNNEI. The V and J ends lost 5 bases and 2 bases, in that order; junction bases with no gene match: 3. The CDR3 protein is CASSRGTAYEQYF. For the CDR3, the DNA is TGTGCCAGCAGTAGAGGGACAGCCTACGAGCAGTACTTC.

V usage is TRBV5-1 and J usage is TRBJ1-3; 7 positions agree with TRBD1. CDR3 length: 12 amino acids. V was pared by 4 bases and J by 7 bases, with 2 bases of the junction left unmatched. Germline V gives CDR1 SGHRS, CDR2 YFSETQ. CDR3: CASSLTGNTIYF. CDR3 bases: TGCGCCAGCAGCCTGACAGGGAACACCATATATTTT. The full variable domain, its missing parts supplied by reference TRBV5-1 and TRBJ1-3, is KAGVTQTPRYLIKTRGQQVTLSCSPISGHRSVSWYQQTPGQGLQFLFEYFSETQRNKGNFPGRFSGRQFSNSRSEMNVSTLELGDSALYLCASSLTGNTIYFGEGSWLTVV.

The chain combines TRBV6-5 with TRBJ2-1; 7 bases map to TRBD1. CDR3 length: 12 residues. Trimming removed 11 bases from V and 4 bases from J; junction bases left unmatched: 5. The V gene's germline CDR1 is MNHEY and CDR2 SVGAGI. CDR3 loop: CAVRDSYNEQFF. Here the CDR3 DNA reads TGTGCCGTAAGGGACAGTTACAATGAGCAGTTCTTC.

By sample share, this clone is large. The chain is built from TRBV29-1 and TRBJ1-1; the D gene is possibly TRBD1 (5 bases). The germline V and J ends were trimmed by 6 bases and 5 bases, with 16 bases remaining between them. This CDR3 has 13 amino acids. Per the germline V gene, CDR1 is SQVTM and CDR2 is ANQGSEA. CDR3 region: CSVRGSGVTEAFF. The CDR3 DNA sequence: TGCAGCGTAAGAGGTTCGGGGGTGACTGAAGCTTTCTTT. Drawing the rest from reference TRBV29-1 and TRBJ1-1, the complete variable domain is SAVISQKPSRDICQRGTSLTIQCQVDSQVTMMFWYRQQPGQSLTLIATANQGSEATYESGFVIDKFPISRPNLTFSTLTVSNMSPEDSSIYLCSVRGSGVTEAFFGQGTRLTVV.

Only one count was recorded for this clone. CDR3 sequence (DNA): TGTGCCAGCAGTGGAGGGATAGGGTACACCGGGGAGCTGTTTTTT. It codes for CASSGGIGYTGELFF. The chain combines TRBV27 with TRBJ2-2; TRBD2 is a possible D gene (6 bases). The CDR3 spans 15 residues. The germline V gene encodes CDR1 MNHEY and CDR2 SMNVEV (reference sequence). V was shortened by 5 bases and J by 3 bases, with 13 bases between the two germline ends.

This chain connects TRBV11-3 to TRBJ2-3, with TRBD2 as a possible D gene (6 bases). The CDR3 is made up of 15 amino acids. Deletions cut 6 bases from V and 4 bases from J, with 17 bases between. Looked up from germline, CDR1 is SGHNT and CDR2 is YENEEA. CDR3 coding DNA: TGTGCCAGCAGAGAACGGGGGATTCGGCCAGATACGCAGTATTTT. This translates into CASRERGIRPDTQYF.

The rearrangement uses TRBV6-5 and TRBJ2-7; 7 bases agree with TRBD1. The J segment lost 4 bases and the V segment lost 7 bases, leaving 4 bases of the junction unmatched. The CDR3 covers 12 residues. Germline CDR1 and CDR2: MNHEY and SVGAGI. In nucleotides, the CDR3 is TGTGCCAGCAAAGACAGGGTTTACGAGCAGTACTTC. It is translated as CASKDRVYEQYF.

The sample holds one count of this clone. The CDR3 region is CASSFSTQTEAFF. Here the CDR3 DNA reads TGTGCCAGCAGCTTTTCAACCCAGACTGAAGCTTTCTTT. V gene TRBV7-3 combines with J gene TRBJ1-1; D unresolved. V lost 3 bases and J lost 5, with 10 bases in between. CDR1 and CDR2 (germline): SGHTA, FQGTGA. CDR3 length equals 13 residues.